The source of this TCR beta chain is a study of OX40 agonist ivuxolimab in advanced cancers. Looking at the study overall: Ivuxolimab, which targeted the costimulatory receptor OX40 (CD134), was an agonistic, fully human IgG2 monoclonal antibody. Intravenous ivuxolimab was administered to patients every 2 weeks at six dose levels: 0.01, 0.1, 0.3, 1.5, 3 and 10 mg/kg. In the dose-escalation cohort, roughly 80% of patients were male, and the mean age was approximately 60 years, with a range of about 20 to 79. Patients were allowed to have had prior anti-PD-1, anti-PD-L1 or anti-CTLA-4 therapy, and approximately 40% of the dose-escalation patients had previously received checkpoint inhibitors. Partial responses occurred in three dose-escalation patients: two with cutaneous melanoma and one with hepatocellular carcinoma. The purpose of peripheral TCRbeta sequencing was to test whether ivuxolimab changed TCR sequence diversity and led to clonal T-cell expansion. The paper describes the monotherapy dose-escalation part (N of about 47 patients) of the phase I trial of ivuxolimab. Of the roughly 53 patients in dose escalation, some 20 had hepatocellular carcinoma, around 15 had melanoma, 9 had renal cell carcinoma and 9 had head and neck cancer.

Genomic DNA was isolated from the sorted cells so that the TCRbeta CDR3 region could be sequenced. The immunoSEQ Assay was used to sequence the TCRbeta CDR3 regions. TCRdb carries this immuneACCESS record with in-frame sequences only. Its versions omit some clonotypes, under half of them owing to an unresolved V gene in the studies checked, with the rest unexplained. In all, the sample holds approximately 41,000 clones, and just under 85% of those were seen once. The biggest ten clones account for approximately 2.6% of the sample. Note on this clone: This clone's antigen is unknown. One base away there is no much larger clone; base qualities are not given.

The germline V and J ends show losses of 2 bases and 6 bases respectively, and no gene match explains 3 bases of the junction. From the germline V gene, CDR1 is MNHEY and CDR2 is SVGAGI. Counted from cysteine to phenylalanine, this CDR3 has 15 amino acids. Only the CDR3 region is kept as DNA, spanning 45 bases read in frame from base 1. The trial excluded patients who had a history of autoimmune disease or who were on systemic immunosuppression. In every dose cohort, peripheral blood was drawn for TCR sequencing at baseline, cycle 4 day 1, and cycle 7 day 1. Samples came from an open-label, multicenter, first-in-human phase I dose-escalation trial of ivuxolimab. Adults with locally advanced or metastatic melanoma, renal cell, hepatocellular, or head and neck squamous cell carcinoma were enrolled in the trial. Before TCR sequencing, CD4+ T cells and CD8+ T cells were sorted from peripheral blood as separate populations.

Here is what the overall study found, with its caveats: Which antigens the clonally expanded peripheral T cells were specific for was not determined. In the 0.1-3.0 mg/kg groups, partial responders had among the lowest normalized peripheral clonal expansion, particularly in CD8+ T cells. After ivuxolimab, expanded clones were on average more numerous among CD8+ T cells than among CD4+ T cells. At doses of 0.1 to 3.0 mg/kg, clonal expansion of both CD4+ and CD8+ blood T cells was observed from baseline to week 6. Low levels of normalized T-cell clonal expansion were also seen in some nonresponding patients.

Recombination linked TRBV6-5 to TRBJ2-2; 10 bases in the middle match TRBD2. The sequencing used CD4+ or CD8+ T cells sorted from blood, collected in a trial of the OX40 agonist ivuxolimab. The TCR comes from an adult with an advanced solid tumor such as melanoma, head and neck, liver or kidney cancer. The CDR3 region has the sequence CASSYPSGRAGELFF. In nucleotide form, the sequence is TGTGCCAGCAGTTACCCCAGCGGGAGGGCCGGGGAGCTGTTTTTT.